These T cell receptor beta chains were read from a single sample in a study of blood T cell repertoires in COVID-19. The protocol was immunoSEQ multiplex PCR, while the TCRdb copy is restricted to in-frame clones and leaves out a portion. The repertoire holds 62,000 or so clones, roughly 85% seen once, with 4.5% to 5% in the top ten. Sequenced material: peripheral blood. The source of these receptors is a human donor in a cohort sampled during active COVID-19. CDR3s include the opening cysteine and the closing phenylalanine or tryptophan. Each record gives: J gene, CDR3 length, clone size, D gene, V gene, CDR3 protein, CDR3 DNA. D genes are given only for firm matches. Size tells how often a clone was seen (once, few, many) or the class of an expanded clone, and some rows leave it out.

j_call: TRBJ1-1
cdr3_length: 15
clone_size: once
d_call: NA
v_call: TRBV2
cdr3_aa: CASSGVRLMNTEAFF
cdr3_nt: TGTGCCAGCAGTGGCGTCAGGTTAATGAACACTGAAGCTTTCTTT

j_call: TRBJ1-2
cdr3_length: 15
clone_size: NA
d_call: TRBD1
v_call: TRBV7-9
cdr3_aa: CASSLGGTGADGYTF
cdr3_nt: TGTGCCAGCAGCTTAGGAGGGACAGGGGCGGATGGCTACACCTTC

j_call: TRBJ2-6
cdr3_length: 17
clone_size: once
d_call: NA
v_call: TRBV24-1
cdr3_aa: CATSEAGDPSGANVLTF
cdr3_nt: TGTGCCACCAGTGAGGCAGGGGACCCCTCTGGGGCCAACGTCCTGACTTTC

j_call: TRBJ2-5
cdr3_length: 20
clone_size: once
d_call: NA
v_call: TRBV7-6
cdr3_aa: CASSLVPRRAGGNGQETQYF
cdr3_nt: TGTGCCAGCAGCTTAGTGCCGAGGAGGGCAGGGGGGAATGGTCAAGAGACCCAGTACTTC

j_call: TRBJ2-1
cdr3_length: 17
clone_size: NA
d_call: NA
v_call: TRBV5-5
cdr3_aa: CASSLAALSVAYNEQFF
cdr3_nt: TGTGCCAGCAGCTTGGCGGCTCTGAGCGTGGCCTACAATGAGCAGTTCTTC

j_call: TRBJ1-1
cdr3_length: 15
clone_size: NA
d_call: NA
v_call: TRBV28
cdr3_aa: CASSLGGHRNTEAFF
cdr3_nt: TGTGCCAGCAGTTTGGGAGGACATCGGAACACTGAAGCTTTCTTT

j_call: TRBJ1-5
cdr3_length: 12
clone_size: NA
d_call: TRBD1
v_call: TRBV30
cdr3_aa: CAWGDRDQPQHF
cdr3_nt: TGTGCCTGGGGGGACAGGGATCAGCCCCAGCATTTT

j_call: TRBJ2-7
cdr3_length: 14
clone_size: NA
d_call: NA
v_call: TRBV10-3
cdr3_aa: CATNPGQRNYEQYF
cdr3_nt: TGTGCCACCAACCCCGGACAGAGAAACTACGAGCAGTACTTC

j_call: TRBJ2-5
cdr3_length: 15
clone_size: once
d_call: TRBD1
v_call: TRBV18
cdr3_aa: CASSLPGQGGQTQYF
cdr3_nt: TGTGCCAGCTCATTACCGGGACAGGGTGGACAGACCCAGTACTTC

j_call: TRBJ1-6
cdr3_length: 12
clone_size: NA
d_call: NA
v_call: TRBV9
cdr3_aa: CASSVGVAPLHF
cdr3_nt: TGTGCCAGCAGCGTCGGGGTGGCACCCCTCCACTTT

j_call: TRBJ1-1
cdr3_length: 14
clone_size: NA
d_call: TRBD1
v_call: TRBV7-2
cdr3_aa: CASSPRGLGTEAFF
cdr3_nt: TGTGCCAGCAGCCCCAGGGGGCTCGGGACTGAAGCTTTCTTT

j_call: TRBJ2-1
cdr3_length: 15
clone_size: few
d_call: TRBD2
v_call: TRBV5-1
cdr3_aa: CASSPLAGGTHEQFF
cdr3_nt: TGCGCCAGCAGTCCCCTGGCGGGGGGGACCCATGAGCAGTTCTTC

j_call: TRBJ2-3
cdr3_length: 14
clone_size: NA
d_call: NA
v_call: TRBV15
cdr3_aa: CATSEAGATDTQYF
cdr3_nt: TGTGCCACCAGCGAGGCAGGGGCCACAGATACGCAGTATTTT

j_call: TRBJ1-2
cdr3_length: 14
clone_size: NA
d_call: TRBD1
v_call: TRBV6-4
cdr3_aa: CASRDREVRPGYTF
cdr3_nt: TGTGCCAGCAGGGACAGGGAGGTTCGCCCTGGCTACACCTTC

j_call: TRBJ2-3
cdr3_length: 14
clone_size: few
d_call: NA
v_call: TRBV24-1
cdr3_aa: CATSGRFDLDTQYF
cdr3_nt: TGTGCCACCAGTGGGAGGTTTGATTTGGATACGCAGTATTTT

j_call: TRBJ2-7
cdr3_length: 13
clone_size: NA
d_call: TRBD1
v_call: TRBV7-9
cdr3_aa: CASSPGQAREQYF
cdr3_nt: TGTGCCAGCAGCCCGGGACAGGCTCGCGAGCAGTACTTC

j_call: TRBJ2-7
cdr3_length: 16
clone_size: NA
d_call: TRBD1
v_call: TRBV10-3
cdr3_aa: CAISEPSGTGNHEQYF
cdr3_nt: TGTGCCATCAGTGAGCCTTCCGGGACAGGGAATCACGAGCAGTACTTC

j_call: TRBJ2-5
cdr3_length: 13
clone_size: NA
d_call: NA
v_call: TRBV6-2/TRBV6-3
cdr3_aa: CASSQGRQETQYF
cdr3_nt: TGTGCCAGCAGTCAGGGAAGACAAGAGACCCAGTACTTC

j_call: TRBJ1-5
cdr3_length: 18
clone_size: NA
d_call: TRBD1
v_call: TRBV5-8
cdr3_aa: CASSYNPGTGTGNQPQHF
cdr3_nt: TGTGCCAGCAGTTATAACCCCGGGACAGGGACGGGCAATCAGCCCCAGCATTTT

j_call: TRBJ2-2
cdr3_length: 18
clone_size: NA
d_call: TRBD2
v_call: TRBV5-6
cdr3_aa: CASSFEGLAGGYTGELFF
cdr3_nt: TGTGCCAGCAGCTTTGAAGGCCTAGCGGGAGGCTACACCGGGGAGCTGTTTTTT

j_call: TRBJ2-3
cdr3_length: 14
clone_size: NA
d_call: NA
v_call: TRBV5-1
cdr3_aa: CASRARGSTDTQYF
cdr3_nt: TGCGCCAGCCGCGCACGGGGGAGCACAGATACGCAGTATTTT

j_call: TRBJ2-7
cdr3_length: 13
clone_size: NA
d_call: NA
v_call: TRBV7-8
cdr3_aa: CASSFPGVYEQYF
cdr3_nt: TGTGCCAGCAGCTTCCCCGGGGTCTACGAGCAGTACTTC

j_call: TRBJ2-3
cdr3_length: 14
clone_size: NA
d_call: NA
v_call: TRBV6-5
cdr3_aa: CASRSRQDTDTQYF
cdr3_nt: TGTGCCAGCAGATCCCGACAGGACACAGATACGCAGTATTTT

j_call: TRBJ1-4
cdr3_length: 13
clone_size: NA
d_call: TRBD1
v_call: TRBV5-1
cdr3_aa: CASSQGQGRKLFF
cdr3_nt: TGCGCCAGCAGCCAAGGACAGGGACGAAAACTGTTTTTT

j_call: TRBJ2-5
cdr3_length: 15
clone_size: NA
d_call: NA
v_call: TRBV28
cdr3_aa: CASSPEIKARETQYF
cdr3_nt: TGTGCCAGCAGCCCCGAAATTAAAGCTAGAGAGACCCAGTACTTC

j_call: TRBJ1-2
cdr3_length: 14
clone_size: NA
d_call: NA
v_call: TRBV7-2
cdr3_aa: CASSLERGNYGYTF
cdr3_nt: TGTGCCAGCAGCTTGGAGAGGGGGAACTATGGCTACACCTTC

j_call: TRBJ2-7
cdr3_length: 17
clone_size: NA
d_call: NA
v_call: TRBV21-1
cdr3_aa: CASSKAGLAGHLGEQYF
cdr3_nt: TGTGCCAGCAGCAAAGCTGGCCTAGCGGGACACCTTGGCGAGCAGTACTTC

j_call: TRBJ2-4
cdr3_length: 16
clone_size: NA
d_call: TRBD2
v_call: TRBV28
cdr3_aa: CASRGRSREYKNIQYF
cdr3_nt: TGTGCCAGCAGGGGTCGCTCGCGGGAGTACAAAAACATTCAGTACTTC

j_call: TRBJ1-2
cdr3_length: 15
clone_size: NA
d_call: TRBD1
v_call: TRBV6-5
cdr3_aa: CASSSTDRANYGYTF
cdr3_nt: TGTGCCAGCAGTTCCACCGACAGGGCTAACTATGGCTACACCTTC

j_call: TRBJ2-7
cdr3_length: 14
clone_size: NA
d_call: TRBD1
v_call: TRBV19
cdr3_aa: CASSIQGDVYEQYF
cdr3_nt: TGTGCCAGTAGTATACAGGGGGATGTTTACGAGCAGTACTTC

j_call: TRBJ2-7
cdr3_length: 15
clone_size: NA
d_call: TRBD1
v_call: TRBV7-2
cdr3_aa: CASSSSLDRGREQYF
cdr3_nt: TGTGCCAGCAGCTCCTCCTTGGACAGGGGTCGCGAGCAGTACTTC